This is a list of T cell receptor beta chains from one sample in a study of naive and memory T cell subsets. MiXCR, applied by TCRdb to the UMI-ligation and nested PCR reads, yields one record per CDR3 protein. The sample includes 95,000 to 110,000 distinct CDR3 sequences, more than 12% of them seen just once. The sample was naive CD8+ T cells from blood. The origin of the receptors is a human donor in good health. Each CDR3 is given with its conserved first and last residue. The D gene is left open where the match is weak. Only some rows state a clone size, as once, few, many or a class for expanded clones.

V: TRBV29-1; D: NA; J: TRBJ1-2; size: NA; CDR3: CSVDRGQSKGYGYTF; DNA: TGCAGCGTTGACCGAGGGCAGTCCAAGGGCTATGGCTACACCTTC
V: TRBV20-1; D: NA; J: TRBJ2-3; size: NA; CDR3: CSAKAVADSSTDTQYF; DNA: TGCAGTGCTAAGGCGGTAGCAGACTCTAGCACAGATACGCAGTATTTT
V: TRBV12-3/TRBV12-4; D: NA; J: TRBJ2-3; size: many; CDR3: CASRPGTLGADTQYF; DNA: TGTGCCAGCAGGCCAGGGACCCTAGGGGCAGATACGCAGTATTTT
V: TRBV27; D: NA; J: TRBJ1-5; size: NA; CDR3: CASSSKGNQPQHF; DNA: TGTGCCAGCAGTTCAAAGGGAAATCAGCCCCAGCATTTT
V: TRBV6-8; D: NA; J: TRBJ2-7; size: NA; CDR3: CASSGGRLPKDEQYF; DNA: TGTGCCAGCAGTGGGGGGAGGCTACCCAAGGACGAGCAGTACTTC
V: TRBV11-2; D: NA; J: TRBJ1-4; size: NA; CDR3: CASSLDGGSSEKLFF; DNA: TGTGCCAGCAGCTTAGACGGGGGATCGTCTGAAAAACTGTTTTTT
V: TRBV19; D: NA; J: TRBJ2-7; size: few; CDR3: CASHAGQGSSYEQYF; DNA: TGTGCCAGTCACGCGGGACAAGGGAGCTCCTACGAGCAGTACTTC
V: TRBV30; D: TRBD1; J: TRBJ1-3; size: few; CDR3: CAWSAGTGSGNTIYF; DNA: TGTGCCTGGAGTGCCGGGACAGGTTCTGGAAACACCATATATTTT
V: TRBV27; D: NA; J: TRBJ2-7; size: NA; CDR3: CASTQTGASLYEQYF; DNA: TGTGCCAGCACCCAGACCGGCGCCTCGTTGTACGAGCAGTACTTC
V: TRBV7-8; D: NA; J: TRBJ1-5; size: few; CDR3: CASSLEGNDQPQHF; DNA: TGTGCCAGCAGCTTAGAGGGGAACGATCAGCCCCAGCATTTT
V: TRBV25-1; D: NA; J: TRBJ2-1; size: NA; CDR3: CASSEWGNEQFF; DNA: TGTGCCAGCAGTGAATGGGGGAATGAGCAGTTCTTC
V: TRBV6-5; D: NA; J: TRBJ2-4; size: NA; CDR3: CASSFEPGRWYF; DNA: TGTGCCAGCAGTTTTGAACCGGGCCGGTGGTACTTC
V: TRBV4-2; D: NA; J: TRBJ2-2; size: few; CDR3: CASSQELGLDTGELFF; DNA: TGTGCCAGCAGCCAAGAGTTGGGTCTGGATACCGGGGAGCTGTTTTTT
V: TRBV6-1; D: NA; J: TRBJ2-7; size: once; CDR3: CASSSFTYEQYF; DNA: TGTGCCAGCAGCAGCTTTACCTACGAGCAGTACTTC
V: TRBV4-3; D: NA; J: TRBJ2-4; size: NA; CDR3: CASSQDPLNIQYF; DNA: TGCGCCAGCAGCCAAGATCCCCTAAACATTCAGTACTTC
V: TRBV7-8; D: NA; J: TRBJ2-7; size: NA; CDR3: CASSLRTATYEQYF; DNA: TGTGCCAGCAGCCTCCGGACAGCTACCTACGAGCAGTACTTC
V: TRBV20-1; D: TRBD2; J: TRBJ2-7; size: few; CDR3: CSARDLSGLGTAYEQYF; DNA: TGCAGTGCTAGAGATCTATCGGGACTAGGAACAGCCTACGAGCAGTACTTC
V: TRBV29-1; D: TRBD1; J: TRBJ2-3; size: many; CDR3: CSVEEQGALDTQYF; DNA: TGCAGCGTTGAAGAGCAGGGGGCGTTGGATACGCAGTATTTT
V: TRBV7-9; D: NA; J: TRBJ1-3; size: few; CDR3: CASSPPPRDPSGNTIYF; DNA: TGTGCCAGCAGCCCACCCCCCCGGGATCCCTCTGGAAACACCATATATTTT
V: TRBV29-1; D: TRBD2; J: TRBJ2-1; size: NA; CDR3: CSVAGGSRHEQFF; DNA: TGCAGCGTTGCGGGGGGGTCAAGACATGAGCAGTTCTTC
V: TRBV20-1; D: NA; J: TRBJ2-7; size: NA; CDR3: CSAEDGTTPTYEQYF; DNA: TGCAGTGCTGAAGACGGGACGACTCCCACCTACGAGCAGTACTTC
V: TRBV4-3; D: NA; J: TRBJ1-5; size: NA; CDR3: CASSQTPGRDQPQHF; DNA: TGCGCCAGCAGCCAAACCCCAGGGAGAGATCAGCCCCAGCATTTT
V: TRBV7-9; D: NA; J: TRBJ2-4; size: NA; CDR3: CASPVSTKHAKNIQYF; DNA: TGTGCCAGCCCCGTTTCAACCAAGCACGCCAAAAACATTCAGTACTTC
V: TRBV29-1; D: NA; J: TRBJ2-2; size: NA; CDR3: CSVYQGGLTGELFF; DNA: TGCAGCGTGTATCAGGGGGGCCTCACCGGGGAGCTGTTTTTT
V: TRBV15; D: NA; J: TRBJ2-2; size: NA; CDR3: CATSGSDRYTGELFF; DNA: TGTGCCACCAGCGGATCCGACAGGTACACCGGGGAGCTGTTTTTT
V: TRBV12-3/TRBV12-4; D: NA; J: TRBJ2-3; size: NA; CDR3: CASSLSPSTDTQYF; DNA: TGTGCCAGCAGTTTATCGCCTAGCACAGATACGCAGTATTTT
V: TRBV15; D: NA; J: TRBJ1-5; size: few; CDR3: CATSRRTGNQPQHF; DNA: TGTGCCACCAGCAGAAGGACGGGAAATCAGCCCCAGCATTTT
V: TRBV7-9; D: NA; J: TRBJ1-5; size: few; CDR3: CASSSEGPQHF; DNA: TGTGCCAGCAGTTCCGAGGGGCCCCAGCATTTT
V: TRBV20-1; D: TRBD2; J: TRBJ2-1; size: many; CDR3: CSANPLAGNYNEQFF; DNA: TGCAGTGCTAACCCCCTAGCGGGGAACTACAATGAGCAGTTCTTC
V: TRBV20-1; D: TRBD1; J: TRBJ1-5; size: few; CDR3: CSARPTGVGNQPQHF; DNA: TGCAGTGCTAGACCGACAGGGGTAGGCAATCAGCCCCAGCATTTT
V: TRBV18; D: NA; J: TRBJ1-1; size: few; CDR3: CASSSGSSTEAFF; DNA: TGTGCCAGCTCATCAGGGTCAAGCACTGAAGCTTTCTTT
V: TRBV27; D: TRBD2; J: TRBJ2-1; size: NA; CDR3: CASSPGLAGSEQFF; DNA: TGTGCCAGCAGTCCGGGACTAGCGGGAAGTGAGCAGTTCTTC
V: TRBV30; D: NA; J: TRBJ2-7; size: few; CDR3: CASQDMDLGEQYF; DNA: TGTGCCTCCCAGGACATGGACTTAGGCGAGCAGTACTTC
V: TRBV20-1; D: NA; J: TRBJ2-1; size: few; CDR3: CSARPQSNEQFF; DNA: TGCAGTGCTAGGCCTCAGTCCAATGAGCAGTTCTTC
V: TRBV7-9; D: TRBD1; J: TRBJ1-4; size: NA; CDR3: CASSPTGRREKLFF; DNA: TGTGCCAGCAGCCCGACAGGGAGGCGAGAAAAACTGTTTTTT
V: TRBV5-4; D: NA; J: TRBJ2-6; size: NA; CDR3: CASSSSSGANVLTF; DNA: TGTGCCAGCAGCTCTAGCTCTGGGGCCAACGTCCTGACTTTC
V: TRBV7-8; D: NA; J: TRBJ2-1; size: NA; CDR3: CASNFQGEQFF; DNA: TGTGCCAGCAACTTTCAGGGTGAGCAGTTCTTC
V: TRBV27; D: NA; J: TRBJ1-6; size: many; CDR3: CASSPSSYNSPLHF; DNA: TGTGCCAGCAGTCCGAGCTCCTATAATTCACCCCTCCACTTT
V: TRBV14; D: NA; J: TRBJ2-5; size: NA; CDR3: CASSPQLGGLMVETQYF; DNA: TGTGCCAGCAGCCCACAGCTGGGGGGCTTGATGGTGGAGACCCAGTACTTC
V: TRBV14; D: NA; J: TRBJ1-1; size: NA; CDR3: CASSQEDLALNTEAFF; DNA: TGTGCCAGCAGCCAGGAAGACTTAGCCTTGAACACTGAAGCTTTCTTT
V: TRBV7-9; D: TRBD2; J: TRBJ2-1; size: NA; CDR3: CASSAKSSGGASPEQFF; DNA: TGTGCCAGCAGCGCGAAAAGTAGCGGGGGGGCCTCCCCTGAGCAGTTCTTC
V: TRBV30; D: NA; J: TRBJ2-2; size: many; CDR3: CAWKEGVIVPNTGELFF; DNA: TGTGCCTGGAAGGAGGGGGTGATAGTTCCCAACACCGGGGAGCTGTTTTTT
V: TRBV29-1; D: TRBD1; J: TRBJ1-2; size: many; CDR3: CSVEDLGQGTNYGYTF; DNA: TGCAGCGTTGAAGATCTGGGACAGGGAACTAACTATGGCTACACCTTC
V: TRBV20-1; D: NA; J: TRBJ2-3; size: NA; CDR3: CSASRLDTDTQYF; DNA: TGCAGTGCTAGTAGACTAGACACAGATACGCAGTATTTT
V: TRBV12-3/TRBV12-4; D: NA; J: TRBJ2-5; size: NA; CDR3: CASSHPGPQETQYF; DNA: TGTGCCAGCAGTCATCCGGGCCCTCAAGAGACCCAGTACTTC
V: TRBV9; D: NA; J: TRBJ1-4; size: many; CDR3: CASSVVGDPNEKLFF; DNA: TGTGCCAGCAGCGTAGTCGGAGACCCTAATGAAAAACTGTTTTTT
V: TRBV4-1; D: NA; J: TRBJ2-7; size: few; CDR3: CASSQGWAGPYEQYF; DNA: TGCGCCAGCAGCCAAGGGTGGGCAGGGCCCTACGAGCAGTACTTC
V: TRBV4-3; D: TRBD1; J: TRBJ2-7; size: few; CDR3: CASSPGTGSFYEQYF; DNA: TGCGCCAGCAGCCCTGGGACAGGTTCCTTCTACGAGCAGTACTTC
V: TRBV19; D: NA; J: TRBJ2-7; size: few; CDR3: CASSIAGAGYEQYF; DNA: TGTGCCAGTAGTATAGCGGGAGCGGGCTACGAGCAGTACTTC
V: TRBV11-2; D: NA; J: TRBJ2-2; size: many; CDR3: CASSLAANTGELFF; DNA: TGTGCCAGCAGCTTAGCGGCGAACACCGGGGAGCTGTTTTTT
V: TRBV23-1; D: TRBD2; J: TRBJ2-1; size: many; CDR3: CASSQSETSGFYNEQFF; DNA: TGCGCCAGCAGTCAATCCGAGACTAGCGGATTCTACAATGAGCAGTTCTTC
V: TRBV7-9; D: TRBD2; J: TRBJ2-1; size: few; CDR3: CASRLAGGIYNEQFF; DNA: TGTGCCAGCAGGCTAGCGGGAGGTATCTACAATGAGCAGTTCTTC
V: TRBV27; D: NA; J: TRBJ2-3; size: NA; CDR3: CASSPTSAPFGATDTQYF; DNA: TGTGCCAGCAGTCCCACCTCTGCCCCGTTCGGGGCCACAGATACGCAGTATTTT
V: TRBV13; D: NA; J: TRBJ2-2; size: NA; CDR3: CASSQETSSGELFF; DNA: TGTGCCAGCAGCCAAGAAACGAGTTCCGGGGAGCTGTTTTTT
V: TRBV6-2/TRBV6-3; D: TRBD1; J: TRBJ2-7; size: many; CDR3: CASSTLTGSTSYEQYF; DNA: TGTGCCAGCAGTACCTTGACAGGGTCAACCTCCTACGAGCAGTACTTC
V: TRBV20-1; D: TRBD2; J: TRBJ2-7; size: NA; CDR3: CSASDLAGSSYEQYF; DNA: TGCAGTGCTAGCGACCTAGCGGGAAGCTCCTACGAGCAGTACTTC
V: TRBV30; D: TRBD1; J: TRBJ2-3; size: NA; CDR3: CAWSENRGSFTDTQYF; DNA: TGTGCCTGGAGTGAGAACAGGGGGAGCTTCACAGATACGCAGTATTTT
V: TRBV4-3; D: NA; J: TRBJ1-4; size: NA; CDR3: CASSLGRGALEKLFF; DNA: TGCGCCAGCAGCCTCGGACGGGGGGCGCTTGAAAAACTGTTTTTT
V: TRBV20-1; D: NA; J: TRBJ2-7; size: few; CDR3: CSASIPGDEQYF; DNA: TGCAGTGCTAGTATACCAGGGGACGAGCAGTACTTC